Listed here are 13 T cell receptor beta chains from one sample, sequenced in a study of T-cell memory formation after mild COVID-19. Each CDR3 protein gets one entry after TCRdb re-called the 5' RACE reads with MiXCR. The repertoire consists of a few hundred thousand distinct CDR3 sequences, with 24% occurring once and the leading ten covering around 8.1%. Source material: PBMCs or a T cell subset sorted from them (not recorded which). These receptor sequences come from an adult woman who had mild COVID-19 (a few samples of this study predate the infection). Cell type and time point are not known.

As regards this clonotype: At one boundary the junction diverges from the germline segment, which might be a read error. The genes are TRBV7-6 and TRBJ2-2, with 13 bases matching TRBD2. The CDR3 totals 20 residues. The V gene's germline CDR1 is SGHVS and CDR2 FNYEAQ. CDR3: CAISFPRTSGSTYRTGELFF. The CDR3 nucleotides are TGTGCCATCAGCTTTCCACGGACTAGCGGGAGTACATATCGCACCGGGGAGCTGTTTTTT.

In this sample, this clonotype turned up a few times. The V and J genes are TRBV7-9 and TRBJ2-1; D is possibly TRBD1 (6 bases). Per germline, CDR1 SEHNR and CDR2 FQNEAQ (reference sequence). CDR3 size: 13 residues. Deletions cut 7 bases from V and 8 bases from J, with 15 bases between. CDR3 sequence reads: CASTPRTVDEQFF. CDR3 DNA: TGTGCCAGCACCCCCCGGACAGTAGATGAGCAGTTCTTC.

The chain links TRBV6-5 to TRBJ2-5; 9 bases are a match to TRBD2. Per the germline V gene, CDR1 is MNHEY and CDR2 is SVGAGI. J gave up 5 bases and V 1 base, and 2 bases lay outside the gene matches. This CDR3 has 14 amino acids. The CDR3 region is CASSYYSGSETQYF. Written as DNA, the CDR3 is TGTGCCAGCAGTTACTATAGCGGGAGTGAGACCCAGTACTTC.

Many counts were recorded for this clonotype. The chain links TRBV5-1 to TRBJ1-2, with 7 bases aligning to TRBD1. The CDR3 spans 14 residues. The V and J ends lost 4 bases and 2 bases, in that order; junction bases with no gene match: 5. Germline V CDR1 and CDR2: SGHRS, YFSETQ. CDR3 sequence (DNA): TGCGCCAGCAGCGTGACACAGGGGAACTATGGCTACACCTTC. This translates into CASSVTQGNYGYTF.

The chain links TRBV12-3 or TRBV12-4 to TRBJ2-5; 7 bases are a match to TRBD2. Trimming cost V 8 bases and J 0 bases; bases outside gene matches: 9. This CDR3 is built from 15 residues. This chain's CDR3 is CASLSGLADQETQYF. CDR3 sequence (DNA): TGTGCCAGCCTCTCTGGGCTAGCGGACCAAGAGACCCAGTACTTC.

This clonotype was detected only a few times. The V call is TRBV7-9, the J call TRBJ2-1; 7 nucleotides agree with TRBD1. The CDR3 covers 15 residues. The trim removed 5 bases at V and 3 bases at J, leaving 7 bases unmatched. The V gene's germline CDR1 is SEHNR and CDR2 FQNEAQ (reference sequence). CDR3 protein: CASSPQGQVYNEQFF. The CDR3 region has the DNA TGTGCCAGCAGCCCCCAAGGACAGGTCTACAATGAGCAGTTCTTC.

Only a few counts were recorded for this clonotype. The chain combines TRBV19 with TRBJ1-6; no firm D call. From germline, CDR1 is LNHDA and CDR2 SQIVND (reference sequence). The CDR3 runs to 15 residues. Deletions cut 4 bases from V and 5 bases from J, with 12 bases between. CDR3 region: CASSTEGMDNSPLHF. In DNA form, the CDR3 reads TGTGCCAGTAGTACCGAGGGTATGGATAATTCACCCCTCCACTTT.

The CDR3 loop is CASNQGAGNQPQHF. Written as DNA, the CDR3 is TGTGCCAGCAATCAGGGGGCCGGCAATCAGCCCCAGCATTTT. The chain is built from TRBV6-1 and TRBJ1-5; 8 nucleotides match TRBD1. The ends lost 7 bases at V and 2 bases at J; junction bases unmatched: 4. CDR1 is MNHNS and CDR2 is SASEGT in the germline V gene. The CDR3 sequence is 14 residues long.

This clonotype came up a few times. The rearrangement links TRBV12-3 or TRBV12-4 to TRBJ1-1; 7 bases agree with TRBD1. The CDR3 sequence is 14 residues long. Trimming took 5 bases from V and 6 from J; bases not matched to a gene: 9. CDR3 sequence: CASSPQGSLAEAFF. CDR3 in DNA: TGTGCCAGCAGTCCACAGGGGTCCCTGGCTGAAGCTTTCTTT.

Here the CDR3 DNA reads TGCGCCAGCAGCCGGGACGGGGGCTCCTACAATGAGCAGTTCTTC. Its translation: CASSRDGGSYNEQFF. The chain has TRBV5-1 and TRBJ2-1, with D perhaps TRBD2 (6 bases). Trimming cost V 4 bases and J 0 bases, with 11 bases left between them. This CDR3 is built from 15 residues. Per germline, CDR1 SGHRS and CDR2 YFSETQ.

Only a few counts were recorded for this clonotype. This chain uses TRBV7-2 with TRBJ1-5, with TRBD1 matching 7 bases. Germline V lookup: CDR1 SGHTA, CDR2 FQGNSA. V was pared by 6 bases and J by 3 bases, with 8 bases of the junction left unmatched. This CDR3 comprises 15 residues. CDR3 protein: CASRATGMLNQPQHF. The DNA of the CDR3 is TGTGCCAGCAGGGCGACAGGGATGCTCAATCAGCCCCAGCATTTT. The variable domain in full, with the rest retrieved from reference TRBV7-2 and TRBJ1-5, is GAGVSQSPSNKVTEKGKDVELRCDPISGHTALYWYRQSLGQGLEFLIYFQGNSAPDKSGLPSDRFSAERTGGSVSTLTIQRTQQEDSAVYLCASRATGMLNQPQHFGDGTRLSIL.

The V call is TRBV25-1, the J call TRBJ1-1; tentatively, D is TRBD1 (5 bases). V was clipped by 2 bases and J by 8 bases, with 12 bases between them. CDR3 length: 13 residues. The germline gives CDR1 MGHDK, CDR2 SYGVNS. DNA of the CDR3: TGTGCCAGCAGTGAACAGGACAACGACGAAGCTTTCTTT. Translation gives CASSEQDNDEAFF. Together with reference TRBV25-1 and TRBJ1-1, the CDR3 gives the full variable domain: EADIYQTPRYLVIGTGKKITLECSQTMGHDKMYWYQQDPGMELHLIHYSYGVNSTEKGDLSSESTVSRIRTEHFPLTLESARPSHTSQYLCASSEQDNDEAFFGQGTRLTVV.

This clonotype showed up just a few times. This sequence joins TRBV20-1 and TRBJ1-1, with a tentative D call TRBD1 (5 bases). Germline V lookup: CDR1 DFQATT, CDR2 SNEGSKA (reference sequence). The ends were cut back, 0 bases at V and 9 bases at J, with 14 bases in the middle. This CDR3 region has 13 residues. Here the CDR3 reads CSARDGASLQAFF. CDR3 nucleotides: TGCAGTGCTAGAGACGGGGCCAGCTTACAAGCTTTCTTT.